What follows are 28 T cell receptor beta chains derived from one specimen sequenced in a study of OX40 agonist ivuxolimab in advanced cancers. TCRdb keeps only in-frame clones here, not all; method: immunoSEQ multiplex PCR. There are about 48,000 clones in the sample; 75% to 85% occur only once, and about 1.2% lies in the top ten. The starting material was CD4+ or CD8+ T cells sorted from blood, obtained in a trial of the OX40 agonist ivuxolimab. The receptor source for this set is an adult with an advanced solid tumor such as melanoma, head and neck, liver or kidney cancer.

This chain connects TRBV5-1 to TRBJ2-3; TRBD2 agrees at 7 bases. V dropped 0 bases and J dropped 1; count of bases not matched to a gene: 8. Germline values: CDR1 SGHRS, CDR2 YFSETQ. This CDR3 region has 17 residues. The CDR3 nucleotides are TGCGCCAGCAGCTTGGAATCACCAAGCGGGGGCACAGATACGCAGTATTTT. This translates into CASSLESPSGGTDTQYF. Drawing the rest from reference TRBV5-1 and TRBJ2-3, the complete variable domain is KAGVTQTPRYLIKTRGQQVTLSCSPISGHRSVSWYQQTPGQGLQFLFEYFSETQRNKGNFPGRFSGRQFSNSRSEMNVSTLELGDSALYLCASSLESPSGGTDTQYFGPGTRLTVL.

In this sample, this clone turned up a few times. The chain joins TRBV2 to TRBJ1-4; D is possibly TRBD1 (5 bases). The germline CDR1 and CDR2 sequences are SNHLY and FYNNEI. The V and J ends lost 6 bases and 7 bases respectively, with 18 bases between them. The CDR3 contains 15 residues. In nucleotides, the CDR3 is TGTGCCAGCAGCGACGGTGGGGGGGAGAGTGAAAAACTGTTTTTT. This translates into CASSDGGGESEKLFF.

V is TRBV6-5 and J is TRBJ2-7, with D perhaps given as TRBD1 or TRBD2 (5 bases each). Germline V CDR1 and CDR2: MNHEY, SVGAGI. This CDR3 is built from 13 residues. Trimming left V 8 bases short and J 2 bases short, with 13 bases between. Here the CDR3 DNA reads TGTGCCAGCTCCTCCGGGACCCCCTACGAGCAGTACTTC. This gives the protein CASSSGTPYEQYF.

This clone appeared a single time. This chain uses TRBV11-2 with TRBJ1-1; D not resolved. CDR1 is SGHAT and CDR2 is FQNNGV in the germline V gene. Trimming took off 1 base at V and 1 base at J, with 10 bases between the two ends. This CDR3 has 15 amino acids. Written as DNA, the CDR3 is TGTGCCAGCAGCTTAGGTGGCAGTAGGAACACTGAAGCTTTCTTT. This codes for CASSLGGSRNTEAFF.

The chain employs TRBV5-1 and TRBJ2-7; 8 nucleotides line up with TRBD2. Germline V gene sequence: CDR1 SGHRS, CDR2 YFSETQ. V dropped 0 bases and J dropped 2; count of bases not matched to a gene: 1. The CDR3 has 14 residues. The CDR3 DNA follows: TGCGCCAGCAGCTTGGCGGGACTAGCCTACGAGCAGTACTTC. Translating gives CASSLAGLAYEQYF.

This clone appeared a few times. V gene TRBV5-6 combines with J gene TRBJ1-4, with D perhaps matching TRBD1 (5 bases). Trimming removed 0 bases from V and 7 bases from J, with 13 bases in between. Germline V gives CDR1 SGHDT, CDR2 YYEEEE. This CDR3 is 15 amino acids long. The CDR3 spells CASSLAPRAGEKLFF. The DNA for the CDR3 is TGTGCCAGCAGCTTGGCGCCCAGGGCCGGTGAAAAACTGTTTTTT.

The chain joins TRBV7-3 to TRBJ1-1; maybe TRBD1 (5 bases). CDR3 size: 13 residues. Germline-derived CDR1 and CDR2 are SGHTA and FQGTGA. Trimming left V 5 bases short and J 7 bases short, with 14 bases between. CDR3 region: CASSVQAFGEAFF. The CDR3 coding sequence is TGTGCCAGCAGCGTACAGGCTTTCGGTGAAGCTTTCTTT.

V usage is TRBV6-1 and J usage is TRBJ2-3; 9 positions match TRBD2. V shed 3 bases, J shed 5 bases, and the junction held 6 bases outside the gene matches. The CDR3 has 15 residues. Germline loops: CDR1 MNHNS, CDR2 SASEGT. As DNA, the CDR3 is TGTGCCAGCAGTGAGCCGGGACTAGCAAGAGATACGCAGTATTTT. It translates to CASSEPGLARDTQYF.

This clone was seen a handful of times. A junction boundary mismatches the germline segment, possibly from a read error. The chain links TRBV4-2 to TRBJ1-2; D is possibly TRBD1 (5 bases). Germline loops: CDR1 LGHNA, CDR2 YNFKEQ. The CDR3 spans 11 residues. The CDR3 DNA reads TGTGCCAGCAGCCAAGGGGACCTGTACTATTTC. Its protein product is CASSQGDLYYF.

This clone occurred a few times. One junction end disagrees with the germline gene, perhaps due to a read error. This chain links TRBV2 with TRBJ2-7; 9 nucleotides match TRBD2. Germline CDR1 SNHLY, CDR2 FYNNEI. CDR3 length: 11 residues. The DNA of the CDR3 is TGTGCCAGCAGACGTTCGACTAGCGGACTCTTC. It specifies CASRRSTSGLF.

The chain employs TRBV5-4 and TRBJ1-2; no clear D gene. The CDR3 covers 14 residues. V dropped 6 bases and J dropped 1 base, with 13 bases sitting between them. The V gene's germline CDR1 is SGHNT and CDR2 YYREEE (reference sequence). The CDR3 DNA follows: TGTGCCAGCAAGGCAGGCAAATTTAACTATGGCTACACCTTC. Protein sequence: CASKAGKFNYGYTF.

This rearrangement joins TRBV21-1 to TRBJ2-7; TRBD1, the D gene given by the table, was not confirmed from the DNA. TRBV21-1 is a pseudogene. This CDR3 contains 14 residues. This CDR3 is CASIVPRGRNEQYF. The CDR3 DNA reads TGTGCCAGCATAGTCCCCAGGGGGAGGAACGAGCAGTACTTC.

This clone was seen more than once but under ten times. The genes are TRBV20-1 and TRBJ1-1; unclear D gene. V was cut by 0 bases and J by 6 bases, with 5 bases left in between. CDR1 DFQATT and CDR2 SNEGSKA come from the germline V gene (reference sequence). CDR3 size: 11 residues. CDR3 coding DNA: TGCAGTGCTAGAGACCCCCCTGAAGCTTTCTTT. This sequence encodes CSARDPPEAFF.

This clone was counted once. J is TRBJ2-3 and V is TRBV4-1, with TRBD2 as a possible D gene (5 bases). CDR3 length: 17 residues. Germline V lookup: CDR1 MGHRA, CDR2 YSYEKL. Trimming pared 1 base from V and 3 bases from J, leaving 17 bases between. The CDR3 sequence is CASSQGLAGSGTDTQYF. CDR3 in DNA: TGCGCCAGCAGCCAAGGGCTAGCTGGGTCGGGAACAGATACGCAGTATTTT.

The J gene is TRBJ2-3, the V gene TRBV6-1; 9 positions match TRBD1. Germline trimming cut 6 bases from V and 4 bases from J; bases unmatched to any gene: 8. Germline values: CDR1 MNHNS, CDR2 SASEGT. This CDR3 spans 15 amino acids. CDR3: CASRRQGQGADTQYF. In DNA, the CDR3 is TGTGCCAGCAGGAGGCAGGGACAGGGTGCAGATACGCAGTATTTT.

CDR3 nucleotides: TGCGCCAGCAGCCCTGGGAGTCAACGGGGGGAGACCCAGTACTTC. It encodes CASSPGSQRGETQYF. The chain recombines TRBV5-1 with TRBJ2-5; D might be TRBD2 (6 bases). Trimming cost V 4 bases and J 5 bases, with 18 bases left between them. This CDR3 spans 15 amino acids. CDR1 is SGHRS and CDR2 is YFSETQ in the germline V gene.

The chain links TRBV18 to TRBJ1-1; D perhaps matches TRBD1 (5 bases). Trimming removed 1 base at V and 1 base at J, with 19 bases between. From germline, CDR1 is KGHSH and CDR2 LQKENI. The CDR3 loop spans 18 amino acids. The CDR3 sequence: CASSPHTLAPGGNTEAFF. DNA for the CDR3: TGTGCCAGCTCACCACACACCCTAGCGCCGGGGGGGAACACTGAAGCTTTCTTT.

The V call is TRBV5-1, the J call TRBJ2-2, with unresolved D. Trimming cost V 7 bases and J 0 bases, with 10 bases left between them. Germline lookup yields CDR1 SGHRS and CDR2 YFSETQ. This CDR3 spans 14 amino acids. This chain's CDR3 is CASGNDANTGELFF. CDR3 in DNA: TGCGCCAGCGGCAATGACGCGAACACCGGGGAGCTGTTTTTT.

The chain has TRBV4-1 and TRBJ2-5; no firm D call. The CDR3 has 13 residues. Trimming stripped 3 bases from V and 14 bases from J, with 19 bases between. Germline values: CDR1 MGHRA, CDR2 YSYEKL. The CDR3 DNA is TGCGCCAGCAGCCAGGACGCGACCACAACCAGATACTTC. It translates to CASSQDATTTRYF.

The chain joins TRBV5-1 to TRBJ1-2; TRBD1 matches at 7 bases. Per germline, CDR1 SGHRS and CDR2 YFSETQ. Trimming cost V 0 bases and J 7 bases; bases outside gene matches: 6. The CDR3 runs to 14 residues. CDR3 coding DNA: TGCGCCAGCAGCTTGGAGGAGGGGGCTTTTGGCTACACCTTC. As protein: CASSLEEGAFGYTF.

Remarks on this clone: The DNA is left out, because the CDR3 cannot be placed on it with certainty; the CDR3 is given as TCRdb lists it. The rearrangement uses TRBV15 and TRBJ2-5; TRBD1 reflects the table's D call only, with no check against the DNA. Germline loops: CDR1 LNHNV, CDR2 YYDKDF (reference sequence). The CDR3 spans 16 amino acids, including both terminal residues. CDR3 in amino acids: CATSRDFGQGASPRYF.

The J gene is TRBJ1-2, the V gene TRBV6-6; D gene unclear. The germline gives CDR1 MNHNY, CDR2 SVGAGI (reference sequence). Between the trimmed V and J ends, which lost 5 bases and 7 bases, there was a span of 14 bases. The CDR3 loop spans 13 amino acids. The CDR3 sequence: CASSISDSGGYTF. CDR3 bases: TGTGCCAGCAGTATCTCGGACTCTGGTGGCTACACCTTC.

With respect to this clone: At one end the junction does not follow the germline gene, possibly because of a read error. The rearrangement joins TRBV7-7 to TRBJ2-1; D is uncertain. CDR1 and CDR2 (germline): SSHAT, FNYEAQ (reference sequence). The CDR3 extends over 15 amino acids. The CDR3 spells CASSLASGTIGEQFF. In DNA, the CDR3 is TGTGCTAGCAGCTTAGCAAGTGGTACCATTGGTGAGCAGTTCTTC.

V and J are TRBV11-3 and TRBJ2-5; TRBD2 agrees at 9 bases. CDR3 length: 16 residues. CDR1 is SGHNT and CDR2 is YENEEA in the germline V gene. V gave up 5 bases and J gave up 0 bases; unmatched junction bases: 7. The CDR3 protein is CASSPGLAGHQETQYF. Here the CDR3 DNA reads TGTGCCAGCAGCCCGGGCCTAGCGGGGCACCAAGAGACCCAGTACTTC.

The V gene is TRBV10-1, the J gene TRBJ2-2, with D unresolved. Trimming removed 7 bases from V and 1 base from J, with 4 bases in between. CDR3 length: 12 residues. Per germline, CDR1 WNHNN and CDR2 SYGVQD (reference sequence). The CDR3 bases are TGCGCCAGCAATCGGAACACCGGGGAGCTGTTTTTT. It specifies CASNRNTGELFF.

This chain connects TRBV7-6 to TRBJ2-7; no definite D call. This CDR3 is built from 13 residues. V gave up 3 bases and J gave up 2 bases, with 8 bases separating them. Germline CDR1 SGHVS, CDR2 FNYEAQ. The CDR3 is CASSLGRTYEQYF. CDR3 bases: TGTGCCAGCAGCTTGGGCCGTACCTACGAGCAGTACTTC. Full variable domain (outside the CDR3, taken from reference TRBV7-6 and TRBJ2-7): GAGVSQSPRYKVTKRGQDVALRCDPISGHVSLYWYRQALGQGPEFLTYFNYEAQQDKSGLPNDRFSAERPEGSISTLTIQRTEQRDSAMYRCASSLGRTYEQYFGPGTRLTVT.

V is TRBV19 and J is TRBJ1-1; D is possibly TRBD1 (5 bases). This CDR3 contains 16 residues. CDR1 is LNHDA, CDR2 SQIVND, per germline (reference sequence). The V and J ends lost 3 bases and 0 bases respectively, with 14 bases between them. CDR3 coding DNA: TGTGCCAGTAGTATTCCGATCGGACAAGTGAACACTGAAGCTTTCTTT. It specifies CASSIPIGQVNTEAFF.

This clone was detected a few times. The chain employs TRBV7-9 and TRBJ1-4, with 8 bases aligning to TRBD1. The CDR3 extends over 13 amino acids. CDR1 is SEHNR and CDR2 is FQNEAQ in the germline V gene (reference sequence). The junction had 4 bases not matched to a gene; V was cut back by 3 bases and J by 10 bases. The CDR3 is CASSFDRGGKLFF. The CDR3 DNA reads as TGTGCCAGCAGCTTCGACAGGGGAGGAAAACTGTTTTTT.